This entry lists 24 T cell receptor beta chains sequenced from one sample in a study of cytomegalovirus exposure and HLA in healthy donors. Amplification used 60 Vbeta primers and 13 Jbeta primers. The table came from immunoSEQ multiplex PCR; TCRdb's copy has only in-frame clones and leaves some out. The sample has 90,000 to 120,000 clones, and its top ten clones hold about 0.59%. The sequenced sample was PBMCs. The source of these receptors is a man aged 45 to 65 in good health and CMV-seronegative.

This sequence joins TRBV14 and TRBJ1-2; D is undetermined. The CDR3 spans 14 residues. The germline V gene encodes CDR1 SGHDN and CDR2 FVKESK. Trimming shortened V by 1 base and J by 6 bases, and 12 bases separated the two germline ends. The CDR3 region is CASSQGRVYNGYTF. CDR3 DNA: TGTGCCAGCAGCCAAGGGAGAGTTTATAATGGCTACACCTTC.

The genes are TRBV9 and TRBJ2-3; D is perhaps TRBD2 (7 bases). The CDR3 has 15 amino acids. CDR1 and CDR2 from the germline V gene are SGDLS and YYNGEE. V gave up 4 bases and J gave up 8 bases, with 20 bases separating them. The CDR3 spells CASSPGTTSQGTQYF. The CDR3 DNA is TGTGCCAGCAGCCCTGGGACTACCTCACAGGGTACGCAGTATTTT.

This sequence joins TRBV7-2 and TRBJ1-2, with 10 positions matching TRBD1. This CDR3 is built from 14 residues. V lost 5 bases, J lost 8 bases, and 8 bases stayed unmatched. Looked up from germline, CDR1 is SGHTA and CDR2 is FQGNSA. The CDR3 here is CASSDRQGARGYTF. The DNA of the CDR3 is TGTGCCAGCAGCGACCGACAGGGGGCGCGGGGCTACACCTTC. Full variable domain (rest looked up from reference TRBV7-2 and TRBJ1-2): GAGVSQSPSNKVTEKGKDVELRCDPISGHTALYWYRQSLGQGLEFLIYFQGNSAPDKSGLPSDRFSAERTGGSVSTLTIQRTQQEDSAVYLCASSDRQGARGYTFGSGTRLTVV.

The J gene is TRBJ2-5, the V gene TRBV18, with TRBD2 identical over 9 bases. Looked up from germline, CDR1 is KGHSH and CDR2 is LQKENI. Trimming took 2 bases from V and 5 from J; bases not matched to a gene: 12. The CDR3 loop spans 17 amino acids. The CDR3 loop is CASSPWFSGSSGETQYF. The CDR3 coding sequence is TGTGCCAGCTCACCATGGTTTAGCGGGAGTTCCGGGGAGACCCAGTACTTC.

The chain uses TRBV30 and TRBJ2-7; 7 nucleotides match TRBD1. Germline CDR1 is GTSNPN and CDR2 is SVGIG (reference sequence). With 7 bases clipped from V and 2 bases from J, the junction kept 11 bases outside the gene matches. This CDR3 is 14 amino acids long. In DNA form, the CDR3 reads TGTGCCTCCAGGACCGGGACAGTACCCTACGAGCAGTACTTC. It encodes CASRTGTVPYEQYF.

CDR3 sequence (DNA): TGCAGCGTTGCCAGGGGCGCAGATTCACCCCTCCACTTT. It codes for CSVARGADSPLHF. V gene TRBV29-1 combines with J gene TRBJ1-6, with a possible D match to TRBD1 (6 bases). This CDR3 has 13 residues. Between the trimmed V and J ends, which lost 4 bases and 8 bases, there was a span of 12 bases. CDR1 SQVTM and CDR2 ANQGSEA come from the germline V gene.

This sequence joins TRBV9 and TRBJ1-2; D might be TRBD1 (5 bases). The V end lost 1 base, the J end lost 0 bases, and 7 bases lay between the germline ends. Germline CDR1 and CDR2: SGDLS and YYNGEE. The CDR3 extends over 14 amino acids. In DNA, the CDR3 is TGTGCCAGCAGCGTAACAGGTTCTAACTATGGCTACACCTTC. This translates into CASSVTGSNYGYTF.

CDR3 in DNA: TGTGCCTGGAGTTATGGTATAGGGGACACTGAAGCTTTCTTT. Protein: CAWSYGIGDTEAFF. The chain uses TRBV30 and TRBJ1-1, with TRBD1 as a possible D gene (5 bases). Germline V gene data show CDR1 as GTSNPN and CDR2 as SVGIG (reference sequence). This CDR3 comprises 14 residues. The germline V and J ends were trimmed by 2 bases and 3 bases, with 13 bases remaining between them. The full variable domain, completed using reference TRBV30 and TRBJ1-1, is SQTIHQWPATLVQPVGSPLSLECTVEGTSNPNLYWYRQAAGRGLQLLFYSVGIGQISSEVPQNLSASRPQDRQFILSSKKLLLSDSGFYLCAWSYGIGDTEAFFGQGTRLTVV.

The chain combines TRBV10-3 with TRBJ2-4; 7 bases fit TRBD1. Germline V lookup: CDR1 ENHRY, CDR2 SYGVKD. The junction had 7 bases not matched to a gene; V was cut back by 6 bases and J by 5 bases. There are 14 residues in the CDR3. The CDR3, as DNA: TGTGCCATCAGCGATCGGGACAGAGAAAACATTCAGTACTTC. It encodes CAISDRDRENIQYF.

The chain combines TRBV19 with TRBJ2-5, with TRBD2 matching over 7 bases. From germline, CDR1 is LNHDA and CDR2 SQIVND (reference sequence). The CDR3 consists of 13 residues. V dropped 7 bases and J dropped 3; count of bases not matched to a gene: 5. The chain's CDR3 is CASNPGGKETQYF. In DNA form, the CDR3 reads TGTGCCAGTAACCCGGGGGGAAAAGAGACCCAGTACTTC.

The chain has TRBV12-5 and TRBJ2-1; maybe TRBD1 (6 bases). Germline CDR1 and CDR2: LGHNT and FRNRAP. The CDR3 covers 15 residues. Between the trimmed V and J ends, which lost 7 bases and 1 base, there was a span of 14 bases. The CDR3 DNA reads TGTGCTAGTGAAACAGGGTTCCTGTCCTACAATGAGCAGTTCTTC. Translating it yields CASETGFLSYNEQFF. The full variable domain, its missing parts supplied by reference TRBV12-5 and TRBJ2-1, is DARVTQTPRHKVTEMGQEVTMRCQPILGHNTVFWYRQTMMQGLELLAYFRNRAPLDDSGMPKDRFSAEMPDATLATLKIQPSEPRDSAVYFCASETGFLSYNEQFFGPGTRLTVL.

This chain joins TRBV19 and TRBJ1-5; D may be TRBD1 (6 bases). The CDR3 is 13 amino acids. With 6 bases removed from V and 1 base from J, the gap between germline ends came to 7 bases. Germline CDR1 is LNHDA and CDR2 is SQIVND (reference sequence). In nucleotides, the CDR3 is TGTGCCAGTAGGGACAGAAGCAATCAGCCCCAGCATTTT. Translating it yields CASRDRSNQPQHF. Using reference TRBV19 and TRBJ1-5 for the parts outside the CDR3, the full variable domain is DGGITQSPKYLFRKEGQNVTLSCEQNLNHDAMYWYRQDPGQGLRLIYYSQIVNDFQKGDIAEGYSVSREKKESFPLTVTSAQKNPTAFYLCASRDRSNQPQHFGDGTRLSIL.

This CDR3 reads CASSIGAGTDTQYF. In nucleotides, the CDR3 is TGTGCCAGTAGTATAGGGGCAGGCACAGATACGCAGTATTTT. The chain recombines TRBV19 with TRBJ2-3, with D unclear. The germline V and J ends were trimmed by 1 base and 1 base, with 6 bases remaining between them. This CDR3 comprises 14 residues. CDR1 LNHDA and CDR2 SQIVND come from the germline V gene (reference sequence).

This chain joins TRBV19 and TRBJ1-2; D gene ambiguous. The germline gives CDR1 LNHDA, CDR2 SQIVND (reference sequence). This CDR3 is built from 13 residues. Between the trimmed V and J ends, which lost 5 bases and 3 bases, there was a span of 10 bases. CDR3 region: CASSGHEHYGYTF. DNA of the CDR3: TGTGCCAGTAGTGGGCACGAACACTATGGCTACACCTTC.

The chain has TRBV5-1 and TRBJ1-1, with D perhaps matching TRBD1 (5 bases). The CDR3 is made up of 15 amino acids. CDR1 and CDR2 (germline): SGHRS, YFSETQ. The ends were cut back, 0 bases at V and 2 bases at J, with 11 bases in the middle. CDR3 nucleotide sequence: TGCGCCAGCAGCTTGGATTGGACAACAAACACTGAAGCTTTCTTT. Encoded protein: CASSLDWTTNTEAFF.

J is TRBJ2-7 and V is TRBV29-1; 7 bases agree with TRBD2. The germline V gene has CDR1 SQVTM and CDR2 ANQGSEA. The ends lost 7 bases at V and 4 bases at J; junction bases unmatched: 10. The length of the CDR3 is 13 residues. The CDR3 bases are TGCAGCGCCGGCGGCGGGAGTTTGTACGAGCAGTACTTC. As protein: CSAGGGSLYEQYF.

V gene TRBV7-3 combines with J gene TRBJ2-5; 7 positions match TRBD2. CDR1 is SGHTA, CDR2 FQGTGA, per germline. V lost 1 base, J lost 2 bases, and 4 bases stayed unmatched. The CDR3 covers 15 residues. The CDR3 sequence is CASSLIGGGQETQYF. The CDR3 DNA is TGTGCCAGCAGCTTAATTGGGGGAGGGCAAGAGACCCAGTACTTC.

V gene TRBV5-5 combines with J gene TRBJ2-1; 10 positions match TRBD1. The CDR3 spans 16 residues. Trimming cost V 3 bases and J 2 bases; bases outside gene matches: 5. CDR1 SGHKS and CDR2 YYEKEE come from the germline V gene (reference sequence). The CDR3 is CASSSRDRGPYNEQFF. The CDR3 nucleotides read TGTGCCAGCAGCTCAAGGGACAGGGGCCCCTACAATGAGCAGTTCTTC.

For the CDR3, the DNA is TGTGCCACCCGACCGACAGGACAGAGCACAGATACGCAGTATTTT. Translating gives CATRPTGQSTDTQYF. The chain has TRBV19 and TRBJ2-3, with D possibly TRBD1 on 6 matching bases. V shed 10 bases and J shed 0 bases, with 17 bases lying between them. The CDR3 loop spans 15 amino acids. Germline-derived CDR1 and CDR2 are LNHDA and SQIVND (reference sequence).

The V call is TRBV15, the J call TRBJ1-1; 7 nucleotides align to TRBD1. This CDR3 has 15 amino acids. Germline CDR1 LNHNV, CDR2 YYDKDF (reference sequence). The trim removed 3 bases at V and 0 bases at J, leaving 4 bases unmatched. The CDR3, as DNA: TGTGCCACCAGCAGGAGAACAGGGGTGAACACTGAAGCTTTCTTT. Amino acid sequence: CATSRRTGVNTEAFF.

The chain uses TRBV5-1 and TRBJ2-5, with D perhaps matching TRBD2 (6 bases). The CDR3 consists of 12 residues. CDR1 and CDR2 (germline): SGHRS, YFSETQ. V was clipped by 4 bases and J by 11 bases, with 15 bases between them. The CDR3 protein is CASSVGGGSQYF. Written as DNA, the CDR3 is TGCGCCAGCAGCGTCGGGGGTGGGTCGCAGTACTTC.

The chain has TRBV12-5 and TRBJ1-2, with TRBD1 matching 7 bases. V lost 4 bases to trimming and J lost 6 bases; unmatched junction nucleotides: 8. Germline V gene data show CDR1 as LGHNT and CDR2 as FRNRAP. This CDR3 has 14 residues. For the CDR3, the DNA is TGTGCTAGTGGTTCTTCGACAGGGTTGAATGGCTACACCTTC. Its protein is CASGSSTGLNGYTF.

V usage is TRBV5-4 and J usage is TRBJ2-7; TRBD2 aligns across 10 bases. The V gene's germline CDR1 is SGHNT and CDR2 YYREEE (reference sequence). The CDR3 runs 14 residues. Unmatched junction bases numbered 5, after V lost 1 base and J lost 7 bases. CDR3 region: CASSLPSGGEEQYF. CDR3 in DNA: TGTGCCAGCAGCTTGCCTAGCGGGGGCGAAGAGCAGTACTTC. Supplemented by reference TRBV5-4 and TRBJ2-7, the full variable domain reads ETGVTQSPTHLIKTRGQQVTLRCSSQSGHNTVSWYQQALGQGPQFIFQYYREEENGRGNFPPRFSGLQFPNYSSELNVNALELDDSALYLCASSLPSGGEEQYFGPGTRLTVT.

The chain carries TRBV7-9 and TRBJ2-2; D gene unclear. CDR3 size: 14 residues. The germline V gene has CDR1 SEHNR and CDR2 FQNEAQ (reference sequence). V shed 5 bases and J shed 6 bases, with 13 bases lying between them. The CDR3 region is CASSPPSVPGELFF. DNA of the CDR3: TGTGCCAGCAGCCCCCCGAGCGTACCCGGGGAGCTGTTTTTT.